Given below is one T cell receptor beta chain in context. The data belong to a study of blood T cell repertoires in COVID-19. The protocol was immunoSEQ multiplex PCR, while the TCRdb copy is restricted to in-frame clones and leaves out a portion. Of around 170,000 clones in the sample, approximately 79% were seen once. This CDR3 has 14 amino acids. V lost 0 bases and J 6 bases, leaving 11 bases between the germline ends. Germline loops: CDR1 LNHDA, CDR2 SQIVND (reference sequence). This TCR was sampled from a man aged 30 to 39 with active or convalescent COVID-19. The sequencing sample was made of peripheral blood. This chain joins TRBV19 and TRBJ1-2, with D possibly matching TRBD1 (5 bases). CDR3 residues: CASSIEGTLHGYTF. The CDR3 coding sequence is TGTGCCAGTAGTATAGAGGGGACTCTTCATGGCTACACCTTC.